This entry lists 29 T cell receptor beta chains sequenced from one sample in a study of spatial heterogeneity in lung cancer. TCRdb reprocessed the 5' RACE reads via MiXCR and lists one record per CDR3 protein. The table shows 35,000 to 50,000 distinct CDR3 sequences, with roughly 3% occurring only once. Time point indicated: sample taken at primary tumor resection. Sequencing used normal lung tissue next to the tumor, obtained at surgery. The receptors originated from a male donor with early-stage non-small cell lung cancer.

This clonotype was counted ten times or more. CDR3 sequence reads: CASSPGEGQFF. The CDR3 DNA sequence: TGTGCCAGCTCACCAGGGGAGGGCCAGTTCTTC. The chain combines TRBV18 with TRBJ2-1; 7 positions agree with TRBD2. Per germline, CDR1 KGHSH and CDR2 LQKENI. V shed 2 bases and J 13 bases; nucleotides not matched to a gene: 2. The CDR3 is made up of 11 amino acids.

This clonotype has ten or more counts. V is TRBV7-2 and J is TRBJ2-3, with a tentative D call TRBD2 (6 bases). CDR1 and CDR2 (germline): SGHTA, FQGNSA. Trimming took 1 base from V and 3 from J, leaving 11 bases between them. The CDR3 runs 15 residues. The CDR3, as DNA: TGTGCCAGCAGCTTAGGCCATGGGAGGACAGATACGCAGTATTTT. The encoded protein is CASSLGHGRTDTQYF.

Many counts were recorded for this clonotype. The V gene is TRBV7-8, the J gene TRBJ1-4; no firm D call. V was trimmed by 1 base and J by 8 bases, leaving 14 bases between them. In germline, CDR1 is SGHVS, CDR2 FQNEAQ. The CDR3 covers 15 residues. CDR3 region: CASSLGEGRPEKLFF. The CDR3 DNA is TGTGCCAGCAGCTTAGGTGAAGGGCGCCCCGAAAAACTGTTTTTT.

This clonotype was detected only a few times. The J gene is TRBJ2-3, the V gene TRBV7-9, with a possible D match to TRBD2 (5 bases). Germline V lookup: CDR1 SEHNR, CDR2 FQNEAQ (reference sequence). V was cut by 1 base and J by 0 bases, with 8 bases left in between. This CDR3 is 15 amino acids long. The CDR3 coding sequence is TGTGCCAGCAGCTTAGACGGACTTAGCACAGATACGCAGTATTTT. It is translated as CASSLDGLSTDTQYF.

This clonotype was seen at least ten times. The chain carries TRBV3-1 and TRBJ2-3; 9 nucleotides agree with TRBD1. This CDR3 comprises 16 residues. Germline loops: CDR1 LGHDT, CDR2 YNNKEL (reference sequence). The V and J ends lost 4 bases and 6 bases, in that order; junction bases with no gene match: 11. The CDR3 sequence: CASSPRGQGTWDTQYF. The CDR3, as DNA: TGTGCCAGCAGCCCCCGAGGACAGGGGACCTGGGATACGCAGTATTTT.

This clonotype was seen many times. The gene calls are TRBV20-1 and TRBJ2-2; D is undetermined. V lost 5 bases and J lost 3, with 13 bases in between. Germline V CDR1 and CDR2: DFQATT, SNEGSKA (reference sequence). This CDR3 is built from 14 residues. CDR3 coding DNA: TGCAGTGCTCCCCCGGCGTTGTACACCGGGGAGCTGTTTTTT. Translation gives CSAPPALYTGELFF.

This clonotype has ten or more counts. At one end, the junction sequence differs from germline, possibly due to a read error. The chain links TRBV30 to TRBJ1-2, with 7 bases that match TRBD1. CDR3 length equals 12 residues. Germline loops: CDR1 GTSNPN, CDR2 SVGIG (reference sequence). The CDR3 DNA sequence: TGTGCCTGGAGTGTACCAGGGGGACGACCTGTGTTC. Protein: CAWSVPGGRPVF. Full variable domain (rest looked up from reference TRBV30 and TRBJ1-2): SQTIHQWPATLVQPVGSPLSLECTVEGTSNPNLYWYRQAAGRGLQLLFYSVGIGQISSEVPQNLSASRPQDRQFILSSKKLLLSDSGFYLCAWSVPGGRPVFGSGTRLTVV.

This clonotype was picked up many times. CDR3 in DNA: TGTGCCAGCAGTGTTCTACAGGGGCGGTACAATGAGCAGTTCTTC. Protein sequence: CASSVLQGRYNEQFF. V usage is TRBV12-3 or TRBV12-4 and J usage is TRBJ2-1; 7 positions match TRBD1. Trimming removed 5 bases from V and 4 bases from J; junction bases left unmatched: 8. The CDR3 runs 15 residues.

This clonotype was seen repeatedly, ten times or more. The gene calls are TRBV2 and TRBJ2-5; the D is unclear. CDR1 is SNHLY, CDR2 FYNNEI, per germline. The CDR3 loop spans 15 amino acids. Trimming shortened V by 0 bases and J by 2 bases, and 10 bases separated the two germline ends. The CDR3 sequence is CASSEAAVGQETQYF. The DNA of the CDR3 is TGTGCCAGCAGTGAAGCGGCAGTCGGGCAAGAGACCCAGTACTTC.

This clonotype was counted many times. The DNA for the CDR3 is TGTGCCAGCAGGAGGGGCTTTAGCACTGAAGCTTTCTTT. Amino acid sequence: CASRRGFSTEAFF. The chain has TRBV5-5 and TRBJ1-1; D possibly corresponds to TRBD1 (5 bases). Trimming cost V 5 bases and J 4 bases, with 12 bases left between them. CDR1 and CDR2 from the germline V gene are SGHKS and YYEKEE (reference sequence). The CDR3 covers 13 residues. Filled out from reference TRBV5-5 and TRBJ1-1, the complete variable domain reads DAGVTQSPTHLIKTRGQQVTLRCSPISGHKSVSWYQQVLGQGPQFIFQYYEKEERGRGNFPDRFSARQFPNYSSELNVNALLLGDSALYLCASRRGFSTEAFFGQGTRLTVV.

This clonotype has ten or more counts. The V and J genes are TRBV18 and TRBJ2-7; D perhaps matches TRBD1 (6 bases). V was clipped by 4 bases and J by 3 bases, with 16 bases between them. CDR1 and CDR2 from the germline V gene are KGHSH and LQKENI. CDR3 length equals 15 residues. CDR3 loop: CASSQTLDSFYEQYF. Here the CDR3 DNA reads TGTGCCAGCTCACAAACTTTGGACAGTTTCTACGAGCAGTACTTC.

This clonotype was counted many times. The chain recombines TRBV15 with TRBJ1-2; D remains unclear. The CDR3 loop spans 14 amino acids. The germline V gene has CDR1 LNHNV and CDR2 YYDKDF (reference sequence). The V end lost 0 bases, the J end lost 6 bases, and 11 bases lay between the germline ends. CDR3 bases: TGTGCCACCAGCAGAGATACCGGGTGGAATGGCTACACCTTC. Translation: CATSRDTGWNGYTF.

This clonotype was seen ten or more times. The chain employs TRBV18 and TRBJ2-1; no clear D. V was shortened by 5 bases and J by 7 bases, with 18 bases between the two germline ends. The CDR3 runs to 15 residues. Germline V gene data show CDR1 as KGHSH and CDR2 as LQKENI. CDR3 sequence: CASSVLGPSPNEQFF. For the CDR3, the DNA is TGTGCCAGCTCAGTCCTAGGTCCCAGCCCAAATGAGCAGTTCTTC.

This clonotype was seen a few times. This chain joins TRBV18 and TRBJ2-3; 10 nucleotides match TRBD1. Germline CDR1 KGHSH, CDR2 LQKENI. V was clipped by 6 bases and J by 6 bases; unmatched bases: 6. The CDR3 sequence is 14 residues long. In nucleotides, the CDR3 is TGTGCCAGCTCTCGGGACAGGGGTTCGGATACGCAGTATTTT. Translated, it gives CASSRDRGSDTQYF.

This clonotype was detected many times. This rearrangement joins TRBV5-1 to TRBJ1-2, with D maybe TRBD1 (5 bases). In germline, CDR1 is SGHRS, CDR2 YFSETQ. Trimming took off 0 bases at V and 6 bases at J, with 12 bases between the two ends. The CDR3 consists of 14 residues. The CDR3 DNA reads TGCGCCAGCAGCTTGGGGACGACAGATAATGGCTACACCTTC. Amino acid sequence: CASSLGTTDNGYTF.

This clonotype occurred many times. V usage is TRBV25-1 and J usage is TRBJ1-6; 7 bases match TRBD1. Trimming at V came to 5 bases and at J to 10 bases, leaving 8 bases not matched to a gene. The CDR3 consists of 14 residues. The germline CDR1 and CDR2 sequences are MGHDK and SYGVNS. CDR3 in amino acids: CASSQWDSMSPLHF. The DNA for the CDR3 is TGTGCCAGCAGTCAGTGGGACAGTATGTCACCCCTCCACTTT.

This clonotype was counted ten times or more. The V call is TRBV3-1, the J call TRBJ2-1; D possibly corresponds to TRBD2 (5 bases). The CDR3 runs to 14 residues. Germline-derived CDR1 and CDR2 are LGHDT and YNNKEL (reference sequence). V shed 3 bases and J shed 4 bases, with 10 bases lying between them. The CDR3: CASSHGRGYNEQFF. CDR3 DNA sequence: TGTGCCAGCAGCCATGGCCGCGGGTACAATGAGCAGTTCTTC.

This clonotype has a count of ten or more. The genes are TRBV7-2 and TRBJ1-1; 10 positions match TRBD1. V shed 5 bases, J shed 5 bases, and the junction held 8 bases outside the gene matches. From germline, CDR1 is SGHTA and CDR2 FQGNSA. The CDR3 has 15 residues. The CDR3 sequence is CASSTRTGGETEAFF. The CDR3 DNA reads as TGTGCCAGCAGCACGCGGACAGGGGGGGAGACTGAAGCTTTCTTT.

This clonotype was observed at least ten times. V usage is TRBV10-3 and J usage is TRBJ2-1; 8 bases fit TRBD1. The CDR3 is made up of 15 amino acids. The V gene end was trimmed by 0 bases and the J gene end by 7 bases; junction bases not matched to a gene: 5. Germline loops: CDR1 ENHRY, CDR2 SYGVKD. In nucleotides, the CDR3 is TGTGCCATCAGTGAGTCGGCAGGGGGCCCGAATGAGCAGTTCTTC. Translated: CAISESAGGPNEQFF.

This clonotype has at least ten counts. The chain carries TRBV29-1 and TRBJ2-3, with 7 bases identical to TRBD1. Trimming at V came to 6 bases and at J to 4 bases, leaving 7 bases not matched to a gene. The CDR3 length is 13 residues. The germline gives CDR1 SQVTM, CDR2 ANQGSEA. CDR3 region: CSVRGPPPDTQYF. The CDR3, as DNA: TGCAGCGTGAGGGGGCCCCCCCCAGATACGCAGTATTTT.

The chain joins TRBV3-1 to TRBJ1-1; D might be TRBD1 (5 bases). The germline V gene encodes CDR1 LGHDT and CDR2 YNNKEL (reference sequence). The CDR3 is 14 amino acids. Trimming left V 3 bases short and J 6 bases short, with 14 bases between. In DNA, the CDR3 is TGTGCCAGCAGCCAGTCGGGGGGGTACGCTGAAGCTTTCTTT. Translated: CASSQSGGYAEAFF.

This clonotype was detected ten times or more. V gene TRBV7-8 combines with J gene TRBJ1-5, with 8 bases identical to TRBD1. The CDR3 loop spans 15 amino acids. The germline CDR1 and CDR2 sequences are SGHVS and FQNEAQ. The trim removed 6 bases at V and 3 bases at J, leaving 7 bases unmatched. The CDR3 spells CASSPGTGANQPQHF. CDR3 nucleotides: TGTGCCAGCAGTCCCGGGACAGGCGCCAATCAGCCCCAGCATTTT.

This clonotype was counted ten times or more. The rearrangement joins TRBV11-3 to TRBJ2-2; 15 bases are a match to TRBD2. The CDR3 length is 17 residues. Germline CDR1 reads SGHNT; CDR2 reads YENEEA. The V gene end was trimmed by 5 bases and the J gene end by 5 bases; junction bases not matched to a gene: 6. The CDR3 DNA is TGTGCCAGCAGCAGGACTAGCGGGGGGGCCGTGACCGGGGAGCTGTTTTTT. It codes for CASSRTSGGAVTGELFF.

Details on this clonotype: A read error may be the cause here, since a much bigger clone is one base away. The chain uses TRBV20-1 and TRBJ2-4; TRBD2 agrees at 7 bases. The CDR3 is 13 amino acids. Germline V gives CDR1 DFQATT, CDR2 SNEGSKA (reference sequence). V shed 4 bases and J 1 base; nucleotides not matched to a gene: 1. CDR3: CSATGRAKNIQYF. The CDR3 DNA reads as TGCAGTGCTACCGGGAGGGCCAAAAACATTCAGTACTTC.

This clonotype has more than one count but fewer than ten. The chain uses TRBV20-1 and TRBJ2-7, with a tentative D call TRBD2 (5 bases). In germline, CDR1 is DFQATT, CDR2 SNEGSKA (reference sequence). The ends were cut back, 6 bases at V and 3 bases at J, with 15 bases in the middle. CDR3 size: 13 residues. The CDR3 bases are TGCAGTGCCCGAAGCGGATACAACTACGAGCAGTACTTC. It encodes CSARSGYNYEQYF.

The CDR3 nucleotides are TGTGCCAGCAGCTCCCCGGGACGCCGTTCCACCGGGGAGCTGTTTTTT. The encoded protein is CASSSPGRRSTGELFF. The chain carries TRBV7-9 and TRBJ2-2; D is tentatively TRBD1 or TRBD2 (5 bases each). Trimming removed 4 bases from V and 4 bases from J, with 16 bases in between. The CDR3 spans 16 residues. Germline CDR1 reads SEHNR; CDR2 reads FQNEAQ (reference sequence).

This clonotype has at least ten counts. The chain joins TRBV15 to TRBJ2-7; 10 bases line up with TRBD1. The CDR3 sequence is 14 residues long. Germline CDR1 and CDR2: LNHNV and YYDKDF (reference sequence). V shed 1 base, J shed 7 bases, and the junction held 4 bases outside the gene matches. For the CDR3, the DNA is TGTGCCACCAGCAGAGGACAGGGGGCGCGGGAGCAGTACTTC. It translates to CATSRGQGAREQYF.

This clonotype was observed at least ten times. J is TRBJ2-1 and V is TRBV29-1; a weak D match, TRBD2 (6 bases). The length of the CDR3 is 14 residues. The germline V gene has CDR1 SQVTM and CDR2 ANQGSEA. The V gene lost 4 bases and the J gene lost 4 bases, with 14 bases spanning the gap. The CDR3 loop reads CSVASAGRYNEQFF. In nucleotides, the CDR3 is TGCAGCGTTGCGTCTGCGGGGAGGTACAATGAGCAGTTCTTC.

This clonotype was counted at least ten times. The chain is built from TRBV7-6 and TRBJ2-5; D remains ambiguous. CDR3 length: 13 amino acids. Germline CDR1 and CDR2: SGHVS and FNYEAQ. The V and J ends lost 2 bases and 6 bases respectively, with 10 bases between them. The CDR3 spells CASSLYAEQTQYF. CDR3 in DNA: TGTGCCAGCAGCTTATATGCGGAGCAGACCCAGTACTTC.